Below are 32 T cell receptor beta chains sequenced from a single sample in a study of Ad26.COV2.S vaccination and SARS-CoV-2 variants. Documented treatment: around 19 received Ad26.COV2.S at low or high dose, single or two shots; five or six received placebo; per-sample allocation not given. Day 63 after the first injection of vaccine or placebo was the sampling time. Sequenced by immunoSEQ multiplex PCR; TCRdb stores in-frame clones only, minus some. Of roughly 300,000 clones in the sample, roughly 90% were seen once. The specimen was peripheral blood, collected in a trial of Ad26.COV2.S vaccine versus placebo. The source of these receptors is a person aged 18-65 years who received the Ad26.COV2.S COVID-19 vaccine or a placebo.

The genes are TRBV7-9 and TRBJ1-4; D gene ambiguous. Germline-derived CDR1 and CDR2 are SEHNR and FQNEAQ (reference sequence). V was cut by 8 bases and J by 4 bases, with 5 bases left in between. The CDR3 contains 11 residues. The CDR3 nucleotides read TGTGCCAGCCTTAATAATGAAAAACTGTTTTTT. Amino acids: CASLNNEKLFF.

This clone was observed once. J is TRBJ2-3 and V is TRBV10-1; 14 bases are shared with TRBD2. With 7 bases clipped from V and 6 bases from J, the junction kept 12 bases outside the gene matches. Germline V gene data show CDR1 as WNHNN and CDR2 as SYGVQD (reference sequence). This CDR3 is 17 amino acids long. The CDR3 protein is CASTSRRLAGGSDTQYF. The CDR3 nucleotides read TGCGCCAGCACATCTCGAAGACTAGCGGGAGGGTCGGATACGCAGTATTTT.

This clone was recorded only once. The V and J genes are TRBV6-2 or TRBV6-3 and TRBJ1-5; D is unclear. This CDR3 has 14 residues. V lost 5 bases, J lost 4 bases, and 12 bases lay in between. Germline values: CDR1 MNHEY, CDR2 SVGEGT. The CDR3 here is CASSTYLLNQPQHF. The CDR3 bases are TGTGCCAGCAGTACTTACCTCCTAAATCAGCCCCAGCATTTT.

The V gene is TRBV4-2, the J gene TRBJ2-7; 7 bases are shared with TRBD1. The junction had 7 bases not matched to a gene; V was cut back by 2 bases and J by 3 bases. Germline V lookup: CDR1 LGHNA, CDR2 YNFKEQ. The CDR3 loop spans 15 amino acids. The chain's CDR3 is CASSQLRGQIYEQYF. The DNA of the CDR3 is TGTGCCAGCAGCCAACTCAGGGGACAGATCTACGAGCAGTACTTC.

The chain employs TRBV4-3 and TRBJ2-2, with TRBD2 as a possible D gene (6 bases). Trimming stripped 1 base from V and 2 bases from J, with 26 bases between. CDR3 length: 21 residues. Per germline, CDR1 LGHNA and CDR2 YSLEER. CDR3 protein: CASSQGGRQYLLGDNTGELFF. For the CDR3, the DNA is TGCGCCAGCAGCCAAGGTGGGAGGCAGTACTTGTTGGGCGATAACACCGGGGAGCTGTTTTTT.

The CDR3 DNA reads as TGTGCCAGCGCCACGACTCATTACAATGAGCAGTTCTTC. It yields the protein CASATTHYNEQFF. This rearrangement joins TRBV7-6 to TRBJ2-1; D remains unclear. Between the trimmed V and J ends, which lost 8 bases and 4 bases, there was a span of 12 bases. The germline V gene has CDR1 SGHVS and CDR2 FNYEAQ. This CDR3 is 13 amino acids long.

V and J are TRBV4-2 and TRBJ2-7, with TRBD2 identical over 10 bases. The CDR3 is made up of 17 amino acids. Germline loops: CDR1 LGHNA, CDR2 YNFKEQ. V shed 1 base, J shed 2 bases, and the junction held 8 bases outside the gene matches. The DNA of the CDR3 is TGTGCCAGCAGCCAAGTTGGAGCGGGAGGGGAACCCTACGAGCAGTACTTC. Encoded protein: CASSQVGAGGEPYEQYF.

V is TRBV28 and J is TRBJ2-2; the D gene is possibly TRBD1 (6 bases). The CDR3 sequence is 16 residues long. V shed 5 bases and J shed 7 bases, with 20 bases lying between them. Germline-derived CDR1 and CDR2 are MDHEN and SYDVKM. The chain's CDR3 is CASSGGEVGPGGELFF. CDR3 DNA: TGTGCCAGCAGTGGGGGCGAGGTGGGGCCGGGCGGGGAGCTGTTTTTT.

V usage is TRBV24-1 and J usage is TRBJ2-7; 9 bases fit TRBD1. There are 14 residues in the CDR3. V gave up 4 bases and J gave up 8 bases; unmatched junction bases: 8. CDR1 is KGHDR and CDR2 is SFDVKD in the germline V gene. The CDR3 loop reads CATSEDTGGVKQYF. CDR3 nucleotide sequence: TGTGCCACCAGTGAGGATACAGGGGGCGTAAAGCAGTACTTC.

This chain connects TRBV5-6 to TRBJ2-1; maybe TRBD1 (5 bases). V was trimmed by 3 bases and J by 6 bases, leaving 10 bases between them. This CDR3 comprises 13 residues. Germline CDR1 reads SGHDT; CDR2 reads YYEEEE. The CDR3 sequence: CASSSIDSNEQFF. The CDR3 bases are TGTGCCAGCAGCTCTATCGACAGCAATGAGCAGTTCTTC.

The V gene is TRBV28, the J gene TRBJ2-5; D is uncertain. V dropped 6 bases and J dropped 3 bases, with 23 bases sitting between them. Germline lookup yields CDR1 MDHEN and CDR2 SYDVKM. The CDR3 loop spans 17 amino acids. The CDR3 nucleotides read TGTGCCAGCAGACCGGGTCCCGCACAGCACACCGAAGAGACCCAGTACTTC. It specifies CASRPGPAQHTEETQYF.

In this sample, this clone turned up once. The chain combines TRBV6-5 with TRBJ1-1; perhaps TRBD1 as D (5 bases). CDR3 length equals 13 residues. CDR1 MNHEY and CDR2 SVGAGI come from the germline V gene. The V and J ends lost 6 bases and 5 bases respectively, with 13 bases between them. The CDR3 nucleotides read TGTGCCAGCAGGCGTGGGGGTAAGACTGAAGCTTTCTTT. Translated, it gives CASRRGGKTEAFF.

The J gene is TRBJ2-7, the V gene TRBV6-5; 12 bases are a match to TRBD1. The ends lost 5 bases at V and 4 bases at J; junction bases unmatched: 6. CDR1 MNHEY and CDR2 SVGAGI come from the germline V gene. This CDR3 spans 15 amino acids. The chain's CDR3 is CASSIQGQGAYEQYF. DNA for the CDR3: TGTGCCAGCAGTATCCAGGGACAGGGGGCGTACGAGCAGTACTTC.

The chain joins TRBV19 to TRBJ1-1, with D unresolved. The germline gives CDR1 LNHDA, CDR2 SQIVND (reference sequence). V lost 3 bases, J lost 3 bases, and 11 bases lay in between. CDR3 length: 14 amino acids. DNA of the CDR3: TGTGCCAGTAGTATCCGGGTCTTGGACACTGAAGCTTTCTTT. Its protein product is CASSIRVLDTEAFF. The variable domain in full, with the rest retrieved from reference TRBV19 and TRBJ1-1, is DGGITQSPKYLFRKEGQNVTLSCEQNLNHDAMYWYRQDPGQGLRLIYYSQIVNDFQKGDIAEGYSVSREKKESFPLTVTSAQKNPTAFYLCASSIRVLDTEAFFGQGTRLTVV.

This clone was counted once. The V gene is TRBV18, the J gene TRBJ2-7, with D perhaps matching TRBD1 (6 bases). Germline V lookup: CDR1 KGHSH, CDR2 LQKENI. The CDR3 runs 14 residues. V was cut by 3 bases and J by 7 bases, with 16 bases left in between. In DNA, the CDR3 is TGTGCCAGCTCACCGCCGGGACCCCAGGGGGAGCAGTACTTC. Protein: CASSPPGPQGEQYF.

CDR3 nucleotides: TGTGCCAGCACCATAGTCACTCTCAATGAGCAGTTCTTC. This codes for CASTIVTLNEQFF. The V call is TRBV7-9, the J call TRBJ2-1, with D uncertain. The CDR3 is 13 residues long. Germline loops: CDR1 SEHNR, CDR2 FQNEAQ (reference sequence). Trimming stripped 7 bases from V and 6 bases from J, with 13 bases between. Using reference TRBV7-9 and TRBJ2-1 for the parts outside the CDR3, the full variable domain is DTGVSQNPRHKITKRGQNVTFRCDPISEHNRLYWYRQTLGQGPEFLTYFQNEAQLEKSRLLSDRFSAERPKGSFSTLEIQRTEQGDSAMYLCASTIVTLNEQFFGPGTRLTVL.

The sample holds one count of this clone. This sequence joins TRBV3-1 (or the pseudogene TRBV3-2) and TRBJ2-1, with a possible D match to TRBD2 (6 bases). V lost 4 bases, J lost 10 bases, and 14 bases lay in between. Germline assignment: CDR1 LGHDT and CDR2 YNNKEL (reference sequence). The CDR3 is made up of 13 amino acids. CDR3 nucleotides: TGTGCCAGCAGCCCACGACTAGAGGGGGAGCAGTTCTTC. It is translated as CASSPRLEGEQFF.

The rearrangement links TRBV24-1 to TRBJ1-1; D gene ambiguous. The CDR3 has 13 residues. V was trimmed by 7 bases and J by 4 bases, leaving 12 bases between them. In germline, CDR1 is KGHDR, CDR2 SFDVKD. CDR3 sequence (DNA): TGTGCCACCAGGTTGAGGTCAGGCACTGAAGCTTTCTTT. Encoded protein: CATRLRSGTEAFF.

This CDR3 reads CASSQAQGILSNQPQHF. In DNA, the CDR3 is TGCGCCAGCAGCCAAGCCCAGGGAATCCTTAGCAATCAGCCCCAGCATTTT. The chain links TRBV4-1 to TRBJ1-5, with D possibly being TRBD1 (5 bases). CDR1 and CDR2 (germline): MGHRA, YSYEKL. CDR3 length: 17 amino acids. V lost 1 base and J 0 bases, leaving 13 bases between the germline ends.

The rearrangement uses TRBV12-3 or TRBV12-4 and TRBJ1-1; perhaps TRBD1 as D (5 bases). The ends were cut back, 6 bases at V and 3 bases at J, with 11 bases in the middle. The CDR3 is 13 amino acids. In DNA, the CDR3 is TGTGCCAGCAGATGGGGACGTCACACTGAAGCTTTCTTT. Its translation is CASRWGRHTEAFF.

This rearrangement joins TRBV10-3 to TRBJ1-1; weak D call: TRBD1 (5 bases). CDR3 length: 13 residues. Germline V gene data show CDR1 as ENHRY and CDR2 as SYGVKD. Trimming cost V 7 bases and J 1 base, with 10 bases left between them. For the CDR3, the DNA is TGTGCCATCAAGGCCGGGGGGAACACTGAAGCTTTCTTT. Translation: CAIKAGGNTEAFF.

This chain joins TRBV28 and TRBJ1-5; D gene uncertain. The CDR3 is 13 residues long. CDR1 is MDHEN, CDR2 SYDVKM, per germline. Trimming shortened V by 7 bases and J by 3 bases, and 10 bases separated the two germline ends. CDR3 bases: TGTGCCAGCACCGACACCGACAATCAGCCCCAGCATTTT. It yields the protein CASTDTDNQPQHF.

The chain is built from TRBV28 and TRBJ2-5; 9 nucleotides line up with TRBD1. The junction had 8 bases not matched to a gene; V was cut back by 5 bases and J by 4 bases. This CDR3 spans 15 amino acids. In germline, CDR1 is MDHEN, CDR2 SYDVKM. The CDR3 here is CASSVAGTGRETQYF. Here the CDR3 DNA reads TGTGCCAGCAGTGTCGCCGGGACAGGGAGAGAGACCCAGTACTTC.

The chain has TRBV9 and TRBJ2-7, with TRBD2 identical over 7 bases. This CDR3 has 15 amino acids. The J segment lost 2 bases and the V segment lost 0 bases, leaving 5 bases of the junction unmatched. Looked up from germline, CDR1 is SGDLS and CDR2 is YYNGEE. The CDR3, as DNA: TGTGCCAGCAGCGTAGGGCCAGCGGGACCCTACGAGCAGTACTTC. It is translated as CASSVGPAGPYEQYF. The variable domain in full, completed from reference TRBV9 and TRBJ2-7, reads DSGVTQTPKHLITATGQRVTLRCSPRSGDLSVYWYQQSLDQGLQFLIQYYNGEERAKGNILERFSAQQFPDLHSELNLSSLELGDSALYFCASSVGPAGPYEQYFGPGTRLTVT.

The chain has TRBV6-6 and TRBJ1-1; TRBD1 aligns across 7 bases. V was clipped by 5 bases and J by 4 bases; unmatched bases: 10. This CDR3 has 15 residues. Germline CDR1 reads MNHNY; CDR2 reads SVGAGI (reference sequence). Written as DNA, the CDR3 is TGTGCCAGCAGTCGGGACAGTGGGGGAGGCACTGAAGCTTTCTTT. Amino acids: CASSRDSGGGTEAFF.

The chain carries TRBV18 and TRBJ2-1, with a possible D match to TRBD2 (6 bases). The germline CDR1 and CDR2 sequences are KGHSH and LQKENI. Between the trimmed V and J ends, which lost 7 bases and 2 bases, there was a span of 18 bases. The CDR3 is 16 amino acids. The CDR3 loop reads CASCPEGGRTYNEQFF. The CDR3 DNA sequence: TGTGCCAGCTGTCCGGAGGGCGGCAGAACCTACAATGAGCAGTTCTTC.

The chain joins TRBV12-3 or TRBV12-4 to TRBJ2-3, with D hard to call. V lost 3 bases and J lost 4, with 5 bases in between. The CDR3 extends over 12 amino acids. CDR3 DNA: TGTGCCAGCAGTTTCGGGTCAGATACGCAGTATTTT. As protein: CASSFGSDTQYF.

The chain is built from TRBV7-9 and TRBJ1-1, with D unclear. Deletions cut 4 bases from V and 3 bases from J, with 12 bases between. Germline V gene lookup returns CDR1 SEHNR and CDR2 FQNEAQ (reference sequence). There are 14 residues in the CDR3. CDR3 DNA sequence: TGTGCCAGCAGCTCCCCTGGTGGGGACACTGAAGCTTTCTTT. This translates into CASSSPGGDTEAFF.

The chain combines TRBV28 with TRBJ1-2; 7 bases align to TRBD1. V lost 9 bases and J lost 3; bases outside the gene matches: 10. This CDR3 is 14 amino acids long. The germline V gene encodes CDR1 MDHEN and CDR2 SYDVKM. CDR3 sequence (DNA): TGTGCCAGTTTTACCGGGACAGTAGACTATGGCTACACCTTC. As protein: CASFTGTVDYGYTF.

V is TRBV10-3 and J is TRBJ1-1; 8 nucleotides align to TRBD1. J gave up 11 bases and V 6 bases, and 8 bases lay outside the gene matches. From germline, CDR1 is ENHRY and CDR2 SYGVKD. The CDR3 consists of 12 residues. The chain's CDR3 is CAIRPTGALAFF. The CDR3 DNA sequence: TGTGCCATCAGGCCGACAGGGGCGCTTGCTTTCTTT.

The CDR3 DNA is TGTGCCAGCAGCGGATCGACAGGAGCTAATGAAAAACTGTTTTTT. Its protein product is CASSGSTGANEKLFF. V usage is TRBV9 and J usage is TRBJ1-4; TRBD1 is a possible D gene (6 bases). The CDR3 is made up of 15 amino acids. Trimming stripped 3 bases from V and 3 bases from J, with 12 bases between. Per germline, CDR1 SGDLS and CDR2 YYNGEE.

V usage is TRBV2 and J usage is TRBJ1-5; the D is unclear. The CDR3 sequence is 12 residues long. V shed 4 bases and J shed 7 bases, with 8 bases lying between them. From germline, CDR1 is SNHLY and CDR2 FYNNEI. The DNA for the CDR3 is TGTGCCAGCAGTGGCCGCGGACAGCCCCAGCATTTT. This translates into CASSGRGQPQHF.